The clone carrying this T cell receptor (beta chain) was observed at least ten times. What it binds is not known. The data stem from a study of T cell clonality in common variable immunodeficiency. Study-level results: CVID subjects shared fewer TCRbeta clones than healthy controls did. CVID subjects showed higher TCRbeta clonality than healthy controls.

Libraries were prepared by immunoSEQ multiplex PCR; TCRdb keeps only in-frame clonotypes and omits some of them. The sample is made up of approximately 75,000 clones, none counted only once. This sequence was found in a person aged 18-70 years in good health. The sample taken for sequencing was peripheral blood mononuclear cells.

The CDR3: CASSLVGALRAFF. The sequenced part of the CDR3 DNA is TGTGCCAGCAGCTTGGTAGGGGCACTGAGG. This chain joins TRBV5-4 and TRBJ1-1; perhaps TRBD1 as D (5 bases). The sequence runs out 3 residues before the end of the CDR3; the remainder is reconstructed from the germline J gene. The CDR3 is made up of 13 amino acids. Germline CDR1 and CDR2: SGHNT and YYREEE (reference sequence).